This is a list of T cell receptor beta chains from one sample in a study of T cells in Graves' hyperthyroidism and ophthalmopathy. TCRdb used MiXCR to reprocess the multiplex PCR reads, holding one entry per CDR3 protein. The data show about half a million distinct CDR3 sequences, 15% to 20% seen once. The specimen was blood. The receptors stem from a young woman with Graves' ophthalmopathy. Each CDR3 is given with its conserved first and last residue. A D gene is named only where the DNA matches it firmly. Clone size is stated in some rows and not others, as once, few, many or a class when expanded.

clone_size	v_call	d_call	j_call	cdr3_nt	cdr3_aa
many	TRBV20-1	NA	TRBJ2-5	TGCAGTGCTACGGCGCGGGAAAAGCACCAAGAGACCCAGTACTTC	CSATAREKHQETQYF
NA	TRBV7-2	TRBD2	TRBJ2-5	TGTGCCAGCAGCACCCTGGGCGGGAGGGGTGAAGAGACCCAGTACTTC	CASSTLGGRGEETQYF
many	TRBV20-1	NA	TRBJ1-1	TGCAGTGCTGTCCGAGACAGTGAAGCTTTCTTT	CSAVRDSEAFF
many	TRBV18	NA	TRBJ1-1	TGTGCCAGCTCACCCGGATCAAACACTGAAGCTTTCTTT	CASSPGSNTEAFF
NA	TRBV5-8	NA	TRBJ2-1	TGTGCCAGCAGCCCGGGGGCAGCGGATATATGGAGCTCCTACAATGAGCAGTTCTTC	CASSPGAADIWSSYNEQFF
NA	TRBV3-1	NA	TRBJ2-2	TGTGCCAGCAGCCACTCGGGCTTAATTTGGGGCACCGGGGAGCTGTTTTTT	CASSHSGLIWGTGELFF
NA	TRBV7-3	TRBD1	TRBJ2-7	TGTGTCAGCAGCTTAGGGGGACAGGACTACGAGCAGTACTTC	CVSSLGGQDYEQYF
many	TRBV27	NA	TRBJ2-7	TGTGCCAGCAGTATTAGGGCGACAGTAGGGGGGTTCTACGAGCAGTACTTC	CASSIRATVGGFYEQYF
NA	TRBV29-1	TRBD1	TRBJ2-3	TGCAGCGTGACCGGGACAGGGGGCGGCACAGATACGCAGTATTTT	CSVTGTGGGTDTQYF
many	TRBV5-8	NA	TRBJ2-7	TGTGCCAGCAGCTTGATCGAGTTCTACGAGCAGTACTTC	CASSLIEFYEQYF
NA	TRBV14	NA	TRBJ2-5	TGTGCCAGCATCCGGGACGGGTGTGTTGAGACCCAGTACTTC	CASIRDGCVETQYF